This TCR beta chain was observed in a study of T cell responses to AZD1222 COVID-19 vaccine (dated by TCRdb to the early 2020s). Regarding the study in general: Because spike-specific TCR depth and breadth did not differ between the two schedules, AZD1222 recipients who got a second dose at roughly 4 weeks were pooled with those who got a second dose at roughly 12 weeks. TCR sequencing was performed for 230 to 250 trial participants, of whom about 210 were given two doses of AZD1222 and around 25 were given two doses of MenACWY control vaccine. Trial participants were enrolled into age subgroups of 18-55, 56-69 and 70-plus years, which contained approximately 150, 28 and 58 TCR-sequenced participants, respectively. What the study reported, not specific to this receptor: No day 14 peak-response samples were available, so repertoires were characterized only after the peak T cell response. After two AZD1222 doses, both the breadth and the depth of spike-specific TCRs were significantly higher than at day 0 and than in MenACWY recipients. CD4 TCRs associated with the vaccine covered the entire spike protein, and the dominant responses were in regions 160-218 and 743-854. Only five or six AZD1222 recipients were SARS-CoV-2 seropositive at baseline, limiting conclusions about previously exposed vaccinees. Participants were mostly white British and included more females than males, and it was suggested by the authors that clonal diversity may have been underestimated. Nearly half of unique spike-specific TCRs reportedly recognized epitopes outside regions mutated in the B.1.351 and B.1.1.7 variants. In the small 56-69-year group, the increase in depth fell short of significance, most likely because of low power.

The time point label, as the study defines it: baseline before first vaccination. Vaccinee samples came from UK trials COV001 and COV002, including a single-blind randomized controlled phase 2/3 trial of AZD1222 (ChAdOx1 nCoV-19) in healthy adults. For TCRbeta chain sequencing, PBMC samples from trial participants were taken at day 0 and at day 28 after the second dose. With regard to this clone: What this receptor recognizes is not known. Base quality data are lacking; no much larger clone is found one base away.

The CDR3 regions of human TCRbeta chains were subjected to immunosequencing. On the study's bioinformatics: Repertoire TCRs were matched against a reference library of SARS-CoV-2-specific TCRs generated with the MIRA antigen-specificity platform. Breadth meant the fraction of unique TCRs that were SARS-CoV-2-associated, whereas depth meant the fraction of total T cells that were SARS-CoV-2-associated. Using the MIRA data, each spike-specific TCR was mapped to the spike region that the TCR reacts to and placed in a CD4 or CD8 class. Log10-transformed breadth and depth values were compared by one-way ANOVA with Sidak's multiple comparisons tests. TCRdb provides this immuneACCESS table in a form limited to in-frame rearrangements. Some clones are lacking; in checked studies, under half of them reflect an unresolved V gene, and why the rest are absent is not known. Clone size and V and J calls were adopted from that table, with D and trimming inferred from the DNA. Within this sample are some 110,000 clones, with about 86% of them counted one time only. The ten largest make up around 8.7% of the sample.

This sequence was found in an adult in good health. Sequencing used peripheral blood, obtained on day 0 of AZD1222 vaccination.

The DNA sequence reads TGTGCCACTCAGCGAAGGGACAGGGGGTATGGTGGCTACACCTTC. It encodes CATQRRDRGYGGYTF. The rearranged segments are TRBV10-3 and TRBJ1-2, with 11 bases aligning to TRBD1. The CDR3, from cysteine to phenylalanine, totals 15 residues. Just the 45-base CDR3 DNA is kept, in frame starting at base 1. The V end gives up 10 bases and the J end 7 bases, leaving 14 bases in the junction not matched to a gene. CDR1 and CDR2, per the germline V gene, are ENHRY and SYGVKD.